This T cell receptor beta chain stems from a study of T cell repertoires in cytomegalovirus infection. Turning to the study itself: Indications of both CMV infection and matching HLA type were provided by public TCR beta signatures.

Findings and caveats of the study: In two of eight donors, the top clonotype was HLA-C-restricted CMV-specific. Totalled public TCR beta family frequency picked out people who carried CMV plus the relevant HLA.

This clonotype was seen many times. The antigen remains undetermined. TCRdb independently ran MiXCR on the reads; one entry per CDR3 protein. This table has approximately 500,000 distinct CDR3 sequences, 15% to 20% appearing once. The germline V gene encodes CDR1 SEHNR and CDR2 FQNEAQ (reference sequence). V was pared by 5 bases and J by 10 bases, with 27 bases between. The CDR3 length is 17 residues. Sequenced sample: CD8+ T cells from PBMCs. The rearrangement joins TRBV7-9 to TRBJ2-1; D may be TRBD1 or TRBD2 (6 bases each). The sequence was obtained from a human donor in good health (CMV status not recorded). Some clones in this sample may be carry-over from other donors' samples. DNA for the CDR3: TGTGCCAGCAGCCCCCCCCCGGGGCGGGACCCGAGGGGGGAGCAGTTCTTC. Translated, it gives CASSPPPGRDPRGEQFF.